A single sample is the source of the 19 T cell receptor beta chains below, sequenced in a study of shared clonotypes between healthy human individuals. Libraries were prepared by immunoSEQ multiplex PCR; TCRdb keeps only in-frame clonotypes and omits some of them. The profile shows around 1,000,000 clones, roughly 80% of them singletons. The sample was memory CD4+ T cells from PBMCs. Regarding subset: CD45RA-negative fraction. These receptors originate from a young man in good health. Some clones in this sample may be carry-over from other donors' samples.

This rearrangement joins TRBV5-4 to TRBJ2-2; the D gene is possibly TRBD1 (6 bases). The CDR3 has 16 amino acids. Germline V lookup: CDR1 SGHNT, CDR2 YYREEE (reference sequence). Trimming removed 4 bases from V and 2 bases from J, with 15 bases in between. CDR3 nucleotide sequence: TGTGCCAGCAGCCGGACAGCCCTGGTTAACACCGGGGAGCTGTTTTTT. It specifies CASSRTALVNTGELFF.

J is TRBJ1-2 and V is TRBV6-1, with D unclear. This CDR3 comprises 13 residues. V was trimmed by 4 bases and J by 2 bases, leaving 8 bases between them. Looked up from germline, CDR1 is MNHNS and CDR2 is SASEGT. DNA of the CDR3: TGTGCCAGCAGTGTGGCAGGAAACTATGGCTACACCTTC. Translated: CASSVAGNYGYTF.

The chain is built from TRBV27 and TRBJ1-1, with TRBD1 identical over 10 bases. V lost 5 bases, J lost 10 bases, and 16 bases stayed unmatched. The V gene's germline CDR1 is MNHEY and CDR2 SMNVEV (reference sequence). CDR3 size: 16 residues. The CDR3: CASSPHPGTGVIVAFF. In DNA form, the CDR3 reads TGTGCCAGCAGTCCACACCCCGGGACAGGGGTCATAGTAGCTTTCTTT.

The rearrangement links TRBV6-4 to TRBJ2-1; the match to TRBD1 covers 7 bases. J lost 0 bases, V lost 5 bases, and 4 bases had no gene match. Looked up from germline, CDR1 is MRHNA and CDR2 is SNTAGT. The CDR3 is 15 residues long. As DNA, the CDR3 is TGTGCCAGCAGTCGGGACAGAAGCTCCTACAATGAGCAGTTCTTC. This codes for CASSRDRSSYNEQFF.

This chain connects TRBV27 to TRBJ2-1; D uncertain. V gave up 6 bases and J gave up 9 bases, with 18 bases separating them. CDR3 size: 14 residues. Germline CDR1 reads MNHEY; CDR2 reads SMNVEV (reference sequence). CDR3 sequence: CASRLRNAGGEQFF. The CDR3 region has the DNA TGTGCCAGCAGACTCCGGAACGCTGGCGGTGAGCAGTTCTTC.

J is TRBJ2-5 and V is TRBV9; possible D gene TRBD2, 6 bases. Deletions cut 4 bases from V and 5 bases from J, with 21 bases between. Germline assignment: CDR1 SGDLS and CDR2 YYNGEE. This CDR3 comprises 16 residues. Here the CDR3 reads CASSPRPTGGLETQYF. CDR3 DNA: TGTGCCAGCAGCCCCCGGCCAACCGGGGGTTTGGAGACCCAGTACTTC.

As concerns this clone: A much more abundant neighbour one base away suggests this may be a read error. This CDR3 is also generated by other DNA sequences in the sample. V gene TRBV6-5 combines with J gene TRBJ1-1; D might be TRBD1 (6 bases). The length of the CDR3 is 15 residues. CDR1 is MNHEY, CDR2 SVGAGI, per germline. The V end was cut by 2 bases, the J end by 8 bases, with 18 bases between. The CDR3 region is CASSYPTGQGTEAFF. In DNA, the CDR3 is TGTGCCAGCAGTTACCCCACAGGGCAGGGCACCGAAGCTTTCTTT.

In its sample, this clone was seen a few times. The genes are TRBV5-8 and TRBJ2-1; 7 nucleotides align to TRBD1. Losses at the gene ends were 5 bases for V and 15 bases for J; bases not matched to a gene: 17. The CDR3 has 14 residues. Germline CDR1 and CDR2: SGHTS and YDEGEE. CDR3 coding DNA: TGTGCCAGCAGTCCTACAGGGGCCAAGGGTCTGCGGTTCTTC. Translated: CASSPTGAKGLRFF. Supplemented by reference TRBV5-8 and TRBJ2-1, the full variable domain reads EAGVTQSPTHLIKTRGQQATLRCSPISGHTSVYWYQQALGLGLQFLLWYDEGEERNRGNFPPRFSGRQFPNYSSELNVNALELEDSALYLCASSPTGAKGLRFFGPGTRLTVL.

The V call is TRBV19, the J call TRBJ1-5; D might be TRBD1 (5 bases). Germline V gives CDR1 LNHDA, CDR2 SQIVND (reference sequence). The CDR3 length is 15 residues. Trimming removed 6 bases from V and 5 bases from J, with 17 bases in between. The CDR3 DNA reads TGTGCCAGTAGCCTCTACGCAGGGTTACATCAGCCCCAGCATTTT. Translating it yields CASSLYAGLHQPQHF.

This clone occurred a few times. V gene TRBV11-2 combines with J gene TRBJ2-1; TRBD1 might be the D (6 bases). Trimming stripped 5 bases from V and 7 bases from J, with 18 bases between. This CDR3 region has 15 residues. Germline V CDR1 and CDR2: SGHAT, FQNNGV. The chain's CDR3 is CASSQRVRGGNEQFF. The CDR3 region has the DNA TGTGCCAGCAGCCAACGGGTCCGAGGGGGAAATGAGCAGTTCTTC. The full variable domain, its missing parts supplied by reference TRBV11-2 and TRBJ2-1, is EAGVAQSPRYKIIEKRQSVAFWCNPISGHATLYWYQQILGQGPKLLIQFQNNGVVDDSQLPKDRFSAERLKGVDSTLKIQPAKLEDSAVYLCASSQRVRGGNEQFFGPGTRLTVL.

This chain uses TRBV6-1 with TRBJ1-2, with 8 nucleotides matching TRBD1. In germline, CDR1 is MNHNS, CDR2 SASEGT. The V gene end was trimmed by 6 bases and the J gene end by 4 bases; junction bases not matched to a gene: 7. The CDR3 runs 14 residues. CDR3 coding DNA: TGTGCCAGCAGAAAGAACAGGGGGACCTATGGCTACACCTTC. Amino acid sequence: CASRKNRGTYGYTF.

This clone was observed a few times. This chain connects TRBV29-1 to TRBJ1-1; no definite D call. CDR1 and CDR2 (germline): SQVTM, ANQGSEA. Trimming left V 4 bases short and J 0 bases short, with 9 bases between. CDR3 length: 13 residues. The CDR3 nucleotides are TGCAGCGTTGCCGAGGAGATGAACACTGAAGCTTTCTTT. Translating gives CSVAEEMNTEAFF.

The chain has TRBV19 and TRBJ1-3; D remains unclear. The CDR3 sequence is 15 residues long. Germline CDR1 and CDR2: LNHDA and SQIVND (reference sequence). Deletions cut 5 bases from V and 0 bases from J, with 11 bases between. The CDR3 reads CASSDGPNSGNTIYF. DNA of the CDR3: TGTGCCAGTAGTGATGGGCCTAACTCTGGAAACACCATATATTTT.

The J gene is TRBJ1-2, the V gene TRBV30; possibly TRBD1 for D (5 bases). The CDR3 totals 11 residues. Per the germline V gene, CDR1 is GTSNPN and CDR2 is SVGIG (reference sequence). V was shortened by 3 bases and J by 8 bases, with 10 bases between the two germline ends. CDR3 in DNA: TGTGCCTGGAGCCGGTCAGGGGGCTACACCTTC. Encoded protein: CAWSRSGGYTF.

This clone was seen a few times. The chain employs TRBV14 and TRBJ1-3; D ambiguous. There are 17 residues in the CDR3. Germline V gives CDR1 SGHDN, CDR2 FVKESK. V shed 0 bases and J shed 0 bases, with 12 bases lying between them. The CDR3 DNA is TGTGCCAGCAGCCAAGACCGGGTCAGGATCTCTGGAAACACCATATATTTT. The encoded protein is CASSQDRVRISGNTIYF.

Turning to this clone: A far larger clone is one nucleotide away, so this likely arose from a read error. The CDR3 DNA is TGTGCCAGCAGCTTAGCCGTTGTGGATGGAAAACTGTTTTTT. Amino acids: CASSLAVVDGKLFF. The chain couples TRBV7-9 to TRBJ1-4; D gene ambiguous. The CDR3 runs to 14 residues. V was shortened by 0 bases and J by 10 bases, with 12 bases between the two germline ends. CDR1 SEHNR and CDR2 FQNEAQ come from the germline V gene (reference sequence).

Of note for this clone: The germline gene is not matched at one end of the junction; a read error may be the cause. The genes are TRBV10-2 and TRBJ2-3; D is unclear. Germline CDR1 reads WSHSY; CDR2 reads SAAADI. The CDR3 covers 16 residues. CDR3 nucleotides: TGCGCCAGCAGCGAGTTGATTAGGTGGGACACAGATACGCAGTATTTT. This encodes CASSELIRWDTDTQYF.

V usage is TRBV5-1 and J usage is TRBJ2-1, with D uncertain. Germline values: CDR1 SGHRS, CDR2 YFSETQ. V gave up 1 base and J gave up 4 bases, with 15 bases separating them. The CDR3 is 16 amino acids. This CDR3 reads CASSLMLGAAYNEQFF. CDR3 coding DNA: TGCGCCAGCAGCTTGATGCTGGGCGCGGCATACAATGAGCAGTTCTTC.

Note on this clone: The same CDR3 also results from other DNA sequences found in this sample. The chain employs TRBV9 and TRBJ2-3; TRBD2 matches 10 bases. The V segment lost 2 bases and the J segment 2 bases; nucleotides outside the gene matches: 2. From germline, CDR1 is SGDLS and CDR2 YYNGEE. The CDR3 extends over 15 amino acids. CDR3 bases: TGTGCCAGCAGCGTCCTAGCGGGAGTCACAGATACGCAGTATTTT. This gives the protein CASSVLAGVTDTQYF.